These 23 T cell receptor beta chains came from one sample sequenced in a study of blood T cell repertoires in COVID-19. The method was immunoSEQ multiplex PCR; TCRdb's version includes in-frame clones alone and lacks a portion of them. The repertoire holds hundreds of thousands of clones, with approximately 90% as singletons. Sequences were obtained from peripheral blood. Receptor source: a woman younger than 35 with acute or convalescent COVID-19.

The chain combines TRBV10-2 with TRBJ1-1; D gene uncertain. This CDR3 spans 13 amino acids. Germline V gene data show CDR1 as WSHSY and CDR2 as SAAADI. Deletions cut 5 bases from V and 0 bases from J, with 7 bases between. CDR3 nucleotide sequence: TGCGCCAGCAGTAGTAACTTGAACACTGAAGCTTTCTTT. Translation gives CASSSNLNTEAFF.

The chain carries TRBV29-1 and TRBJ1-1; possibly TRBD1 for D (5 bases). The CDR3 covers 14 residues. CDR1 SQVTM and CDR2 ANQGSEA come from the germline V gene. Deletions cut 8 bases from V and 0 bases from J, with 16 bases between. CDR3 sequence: CSIGAGTMNTEAFF. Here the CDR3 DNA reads TGCAGCATAGGAGCGGGGACTATGAACACTGAAGCTTTCTTT.

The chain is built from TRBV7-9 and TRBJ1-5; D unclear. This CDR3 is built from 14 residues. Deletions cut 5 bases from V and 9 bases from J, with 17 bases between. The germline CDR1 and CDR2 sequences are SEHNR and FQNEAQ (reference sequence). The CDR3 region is CASSPGEGRLPQHF. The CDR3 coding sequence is TGTGCCAGCAGCCCCGGGGAGGGTAGGCTGCCCCAGCATTTT.

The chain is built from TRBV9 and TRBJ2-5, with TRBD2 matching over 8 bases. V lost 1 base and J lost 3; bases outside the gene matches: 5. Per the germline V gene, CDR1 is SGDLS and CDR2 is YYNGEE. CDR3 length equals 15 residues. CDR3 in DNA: TGTGCCAGCAGCGTACGGGGGGGCGTCGAAGAGACCCAGTACTTC. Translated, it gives CASSVRGGVEETQYF.

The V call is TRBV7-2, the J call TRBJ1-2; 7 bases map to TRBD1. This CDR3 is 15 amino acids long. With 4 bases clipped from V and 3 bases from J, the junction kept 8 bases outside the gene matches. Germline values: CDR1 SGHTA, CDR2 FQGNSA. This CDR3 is CASSSSTGIYYGYTF. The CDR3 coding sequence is TGTGCCAGCAGCTCCTCGACAGGGATCTACTATGGCTACACCTTC.

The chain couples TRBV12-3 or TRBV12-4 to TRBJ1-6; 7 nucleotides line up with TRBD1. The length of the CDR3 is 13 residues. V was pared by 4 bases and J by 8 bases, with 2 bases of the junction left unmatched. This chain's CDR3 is CASSWDSHSPLHF. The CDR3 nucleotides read TGTGCCAGCAGTTGGGACAGCCATTCACCCCTCCACTTT.

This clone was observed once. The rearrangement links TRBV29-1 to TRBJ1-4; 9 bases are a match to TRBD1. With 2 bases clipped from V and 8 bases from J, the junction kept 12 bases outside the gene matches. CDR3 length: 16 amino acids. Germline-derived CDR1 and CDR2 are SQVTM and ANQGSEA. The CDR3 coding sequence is TGCAGCGTTGAACGGCCCCCGGGACAGGGAAGGGAAAAACTGTTTTTT. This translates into CSVERPPGQGREKLFF.

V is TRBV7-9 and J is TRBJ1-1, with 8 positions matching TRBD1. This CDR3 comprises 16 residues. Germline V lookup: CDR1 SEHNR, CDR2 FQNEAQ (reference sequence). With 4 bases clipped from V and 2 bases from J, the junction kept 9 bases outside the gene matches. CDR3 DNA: TGTGCCAGCAGCTCCGCTAGACAGGGGTTAAACACTGAAGCTTTCTTT. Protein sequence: CASSSARQGLNTEAFF.

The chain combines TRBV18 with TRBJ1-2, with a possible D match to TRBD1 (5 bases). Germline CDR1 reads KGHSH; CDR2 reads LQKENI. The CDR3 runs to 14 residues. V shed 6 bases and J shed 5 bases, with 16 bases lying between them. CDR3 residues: CASSTRAGGYGYTF. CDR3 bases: TGTGCCAGCTCTACGCGAGCCGGGGGGTATGGCTACACCTTC.

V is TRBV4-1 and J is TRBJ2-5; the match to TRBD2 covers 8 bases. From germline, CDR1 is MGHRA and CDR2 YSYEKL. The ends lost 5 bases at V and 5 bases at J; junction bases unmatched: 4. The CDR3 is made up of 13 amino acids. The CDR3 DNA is TGCGCCAGCAGCGCGGGACTAGGTGAGACCCAGTACTTC. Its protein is CASSAGLGETQYF.

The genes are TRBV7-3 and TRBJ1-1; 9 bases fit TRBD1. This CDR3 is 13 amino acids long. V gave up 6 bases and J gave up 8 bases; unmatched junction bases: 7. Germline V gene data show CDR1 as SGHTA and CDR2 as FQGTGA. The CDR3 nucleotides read TGTGCCAGCAGTCCAACACAGGGGGCCGAAGCTTTCTTT. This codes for CASSPTQGAEAFF.

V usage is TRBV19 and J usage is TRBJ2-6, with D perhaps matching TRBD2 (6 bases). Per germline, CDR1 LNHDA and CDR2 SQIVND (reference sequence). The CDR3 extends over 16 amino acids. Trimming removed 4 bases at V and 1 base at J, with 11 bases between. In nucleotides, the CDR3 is TGTGCCAGTAGTAAGGAGGGGCCGTCTGGGGCCAACGTCCTGACTTTC. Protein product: CASSKEGPSGANVLTF.

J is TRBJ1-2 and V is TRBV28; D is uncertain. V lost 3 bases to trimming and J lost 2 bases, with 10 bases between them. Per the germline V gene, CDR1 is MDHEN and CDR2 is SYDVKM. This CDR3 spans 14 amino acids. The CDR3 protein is CASSLEALNYGYTF. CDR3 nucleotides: TGTGCCAGCAGTTTGGAGGCATTAAACTATGGCTACACCTTC.

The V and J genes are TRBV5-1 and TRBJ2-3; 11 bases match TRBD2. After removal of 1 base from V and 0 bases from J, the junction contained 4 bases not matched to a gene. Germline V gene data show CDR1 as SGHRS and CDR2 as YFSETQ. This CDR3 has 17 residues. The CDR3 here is CASSLPSGGPSTDTQYF. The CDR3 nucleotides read TGCGCCAGCAGCTTGCCTAGCGGGGGGCCTAGCACAGATACGCAGTATTTT.

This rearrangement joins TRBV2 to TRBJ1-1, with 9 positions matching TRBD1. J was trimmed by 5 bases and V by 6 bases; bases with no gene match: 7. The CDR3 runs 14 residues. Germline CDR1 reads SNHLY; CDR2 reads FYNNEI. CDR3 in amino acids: CASRGDRVVTEAFF. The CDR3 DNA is TGTGCCAGCAGGGGGGACAGGGTAGTAACTGAAGCTTTCTTT.

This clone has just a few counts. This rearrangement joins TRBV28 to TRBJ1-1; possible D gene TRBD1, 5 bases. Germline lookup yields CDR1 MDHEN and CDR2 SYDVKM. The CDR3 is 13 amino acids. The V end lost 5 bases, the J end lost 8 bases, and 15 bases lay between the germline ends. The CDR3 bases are TGTGCCAGCAGTCTCGCCCAGGGCAGAGAAGCTTTCTTT. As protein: CASSLAQGREAFF.

The CDR3 here is CASRNGGWDGYTF. The CDR3 bases are TGTGCCAGCAGAAACGGAGGGTGGGATGGCTACACCTTC. The chain joins TRBV6-5 to TRBJ1-2; D unresolved. Germline CDR1 is MNHEY and CDR2 is SVGAGI. V was trimmed by 6 bases and J by 6 bases, leaving 14 bases between them. CDR3 length equals 13 residues.

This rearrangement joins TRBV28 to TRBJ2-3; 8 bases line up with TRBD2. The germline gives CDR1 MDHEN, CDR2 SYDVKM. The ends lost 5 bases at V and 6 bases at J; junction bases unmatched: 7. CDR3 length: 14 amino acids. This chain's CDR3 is CASSNGGAMDTQYF. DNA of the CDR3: TGTGCCAGCAGTAACGGGGGGGCAATGGATACGCAGTATTTT.

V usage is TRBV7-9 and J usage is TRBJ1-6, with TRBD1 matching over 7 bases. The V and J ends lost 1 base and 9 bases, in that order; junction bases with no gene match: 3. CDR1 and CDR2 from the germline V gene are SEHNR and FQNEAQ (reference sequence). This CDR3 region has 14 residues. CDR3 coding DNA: TGTGCCAGCAGCTTAGAGTACAGGGGTTCACCCCTCCACTTT. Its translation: CASSLEYRGSPLHF.

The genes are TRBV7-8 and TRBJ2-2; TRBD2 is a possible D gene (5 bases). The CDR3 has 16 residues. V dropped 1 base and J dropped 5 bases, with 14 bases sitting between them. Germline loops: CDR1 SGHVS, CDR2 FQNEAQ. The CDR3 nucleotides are TGTGCCAGCAGCTTAGTAGTACAGCCGGGAACCGGGGAGCTGTTTTTT. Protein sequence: CASSLVVQPGTGELFF.

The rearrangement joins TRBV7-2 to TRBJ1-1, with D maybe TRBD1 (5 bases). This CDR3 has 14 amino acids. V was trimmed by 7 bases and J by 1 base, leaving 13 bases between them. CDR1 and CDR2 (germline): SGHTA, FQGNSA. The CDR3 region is CASTQGIPNTEAFF. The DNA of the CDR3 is TGTGCCAGCACCCAGGGAATACCGAACACTGAAGCTTTCTTT.

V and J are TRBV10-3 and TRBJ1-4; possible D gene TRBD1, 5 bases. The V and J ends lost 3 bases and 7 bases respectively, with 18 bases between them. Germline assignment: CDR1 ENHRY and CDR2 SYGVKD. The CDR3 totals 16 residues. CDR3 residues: CAISESSGGFSEKLFF. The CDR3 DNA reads TGTGCCATCAGTGAATCCTCGGGGGGGTTTAGTGAAAAACTGTTTTTT.

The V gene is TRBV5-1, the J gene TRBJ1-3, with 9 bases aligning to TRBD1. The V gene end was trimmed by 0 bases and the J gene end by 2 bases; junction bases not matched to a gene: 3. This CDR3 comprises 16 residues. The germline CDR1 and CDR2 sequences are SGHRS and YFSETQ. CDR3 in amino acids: CASSLAGTGTGNTIYF. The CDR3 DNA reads TGCGCCAGCAGCTTGGCGGGGACAGGGACTGGAAACACCATATATTTT. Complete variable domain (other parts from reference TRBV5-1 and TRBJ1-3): KAGVTQTPRYLIKTRGQQVTLSCSPISGHRSVSWYQQTPGQGLQFLFEYFSETQRNKGNFPGRFSGRQFSNSRSEMNVSTLELGDSALYLCASSLAGTGTGNTIYFGEGSWLTVV.